The following is a T cell receptor (beta chain) sequence with its context. These data are taken from a study of T-cell memory formation after mild COVID-19. TCRdb reanalysed the 5' RACE reads using MiXCR and keeps one entry per CDR3 protein. The table has roughly 86,000 distinct CDR3 sequences, 10% to 15% seen once. V was shortened by 0 bases and J by 2 bases, with 9 bases between the two germline ends. Germline values: CDR1 SGDLS, CDR2 YYNGEE. This CDR3 is 14 amino acids long. The specimen was PBMCs or a T cell subset sorted from them (not recorded which). This chain joins TRBV9 and TRBJ2-7; D perhaps matches TRBD1 (5 bases). The source is an adult woman who had mild COVID-19 (a few samples of this study predate the infection). Cell type and time point are not known. CDR3: CASSVDNRPYEQYF. In DNA, the CDR3 is TGTGCCAGCAGCGTAGATAACAGGCCCTACGAGCAGTACTTC.